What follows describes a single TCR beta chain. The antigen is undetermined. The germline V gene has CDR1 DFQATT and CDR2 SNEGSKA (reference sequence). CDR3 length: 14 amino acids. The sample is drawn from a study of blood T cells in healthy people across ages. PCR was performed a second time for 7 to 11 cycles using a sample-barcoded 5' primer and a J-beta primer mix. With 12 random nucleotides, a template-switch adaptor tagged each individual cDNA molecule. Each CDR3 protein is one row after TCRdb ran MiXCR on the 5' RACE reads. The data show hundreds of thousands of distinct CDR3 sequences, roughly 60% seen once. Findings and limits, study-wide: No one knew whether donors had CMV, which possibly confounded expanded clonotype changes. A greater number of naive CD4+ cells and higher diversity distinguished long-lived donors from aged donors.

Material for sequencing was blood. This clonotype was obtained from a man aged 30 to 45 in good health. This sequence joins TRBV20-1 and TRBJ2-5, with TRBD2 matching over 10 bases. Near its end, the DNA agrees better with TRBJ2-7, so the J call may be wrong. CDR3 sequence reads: CSARISGGSNEQYF. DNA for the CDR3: TGCAGTGCTAGGATTAGCGGGGGGAGTAACGAGCAGTACTTC.